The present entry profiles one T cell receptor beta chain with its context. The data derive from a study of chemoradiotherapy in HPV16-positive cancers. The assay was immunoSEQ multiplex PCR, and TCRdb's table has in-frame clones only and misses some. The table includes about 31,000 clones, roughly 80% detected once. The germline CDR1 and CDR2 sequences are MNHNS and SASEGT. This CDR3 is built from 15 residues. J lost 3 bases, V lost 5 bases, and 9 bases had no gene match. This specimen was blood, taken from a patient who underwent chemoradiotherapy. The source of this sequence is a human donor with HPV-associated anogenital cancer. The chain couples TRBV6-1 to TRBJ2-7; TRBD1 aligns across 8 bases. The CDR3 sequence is CASSQQGGSHYEQYF. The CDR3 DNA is TGTGCCAGCAGTCAACAGGGGGGATCCCACTACGAGCAGTACTTC.